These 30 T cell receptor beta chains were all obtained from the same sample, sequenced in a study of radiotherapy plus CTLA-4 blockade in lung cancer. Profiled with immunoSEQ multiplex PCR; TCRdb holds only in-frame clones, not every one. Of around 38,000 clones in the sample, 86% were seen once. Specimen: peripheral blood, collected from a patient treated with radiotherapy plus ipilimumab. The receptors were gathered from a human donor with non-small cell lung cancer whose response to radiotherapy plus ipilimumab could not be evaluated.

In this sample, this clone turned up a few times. CDR3: CASKVGENTEAFF. CDR3 bases: TGTGCCAGCAAGGTAGGAGAGAACACTGAAGCTTTCTTT. The rearrangement links TRBV6-5 to TRBJ1-1; D remains unclear. Germline V gene sequence: CDR1 MNHEY, CDR2 SVGAGI. This CDR3 spans 13 amino acids. Trimming removed 7 bases at V and 1 base at J, with 10 bases between.

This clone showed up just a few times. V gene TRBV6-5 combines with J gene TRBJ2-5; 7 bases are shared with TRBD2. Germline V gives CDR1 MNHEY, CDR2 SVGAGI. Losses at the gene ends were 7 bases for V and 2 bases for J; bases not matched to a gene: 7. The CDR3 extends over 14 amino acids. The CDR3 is CASNPGGGQETQYF. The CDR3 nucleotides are TGTGCCAGCAACCCCGGGGGAGGGCAAGAGACCCAGTACTTC.

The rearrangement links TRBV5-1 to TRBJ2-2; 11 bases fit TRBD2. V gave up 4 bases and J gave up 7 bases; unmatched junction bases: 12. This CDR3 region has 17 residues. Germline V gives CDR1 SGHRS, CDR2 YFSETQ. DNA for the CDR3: TGCGCCAGCAGCCGGACGATAGCGGGAGGGACTGGCGGGGAGCTGTTTTTT. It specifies CASSRTIAGGTGGELFF. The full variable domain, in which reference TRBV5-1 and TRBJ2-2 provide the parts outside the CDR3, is KAGVTQTPRYLIKTRGQQVTLSCSPISGHRSVSWYQQTPGQGLQFLFEYFSETQRNKGNFPGRFSGRQFSNSRSEMNVSTLELGDSALYLCASSRTIAGGTGGELFFGEGSRLTVL.

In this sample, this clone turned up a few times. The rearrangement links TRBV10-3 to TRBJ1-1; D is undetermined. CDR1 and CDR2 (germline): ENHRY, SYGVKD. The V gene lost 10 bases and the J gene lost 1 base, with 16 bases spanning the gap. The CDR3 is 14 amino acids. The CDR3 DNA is TGTGCCACCGGCCGGGAGGCCTCGAACACTGAAGCTTTCTTT. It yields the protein CATGREASNTEAFF.

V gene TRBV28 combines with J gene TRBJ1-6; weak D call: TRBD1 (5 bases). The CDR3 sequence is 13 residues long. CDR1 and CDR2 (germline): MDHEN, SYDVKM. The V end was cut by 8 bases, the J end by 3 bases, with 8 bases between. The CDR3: CASFQGYNSPLHF. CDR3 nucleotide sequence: TGTGCCAGCTTCCAGGGCTATAATTCACCCCTCCACTTT.

The CDR3 loop is CASSLALGGQETQYF. In DNA, the CDR3 is TGCGCCAGCAGCTTGGCCCTTGGGGGGCAAGAGACCCAGTACTTC. V usage is TRBV5-1 and J usage is TRBJ2-5, with D maybe TRBD2 (6 bases). In germline, CDR1 is SGHRS, CDR2 YFSETQ. V was shortened by 0 bases and J by 2 bases, with 11 bases between the two germline ends. This CDR3 has 15 residues.

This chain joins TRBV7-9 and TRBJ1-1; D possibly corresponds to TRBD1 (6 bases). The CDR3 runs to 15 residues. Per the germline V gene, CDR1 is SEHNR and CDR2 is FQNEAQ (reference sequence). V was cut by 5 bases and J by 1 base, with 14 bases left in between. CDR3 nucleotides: TGTGCCAGCAGCAGAACCGGGACAACGAACACTGAAGCTTTCTTT. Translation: CASSRTGTTNTEAFF.

In nucleotides, the CDR3 is TGTGCCAGCAGCTTAGGAATCTTGGGACATAAATGGGGTGAGCAGTTCTTC. It encodes CASSLGILGHKWGEQFF. The V gene is TRBV7-9, the J gene TRBJ2-1; a weak D match, TRBD1 (6 bases). The CDR3 spans 17 residues. CDR1 is SEHNR and CDR2 is FQNEAQ in the germline V gene (reference sequence). V was clipped by 1 base and J by 9 bases, with 22 bases between them. The variable domain in full, completed from reference TRBV7-9 and TRBJ2-1, reads DTGVSQNPRHKITKRGQNVTFRCDPISEHNRLYWYRQTLGQGPEFLTYFQNEAQLEKSRLLSDRFSAERPKGSFSTLEIQRTEQGDSAMYLCASSLGILGHKWGEQFFGPGTRLTVL.

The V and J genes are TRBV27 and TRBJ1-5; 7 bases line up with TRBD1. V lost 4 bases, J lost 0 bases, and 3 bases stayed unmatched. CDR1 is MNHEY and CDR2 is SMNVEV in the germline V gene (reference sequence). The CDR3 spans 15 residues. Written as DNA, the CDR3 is TGTGCCAGCAGTTCGCAGGGGGGTAGCAATCAGCCCCAGCATTTT. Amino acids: CASSSQGGSNQPQHF.

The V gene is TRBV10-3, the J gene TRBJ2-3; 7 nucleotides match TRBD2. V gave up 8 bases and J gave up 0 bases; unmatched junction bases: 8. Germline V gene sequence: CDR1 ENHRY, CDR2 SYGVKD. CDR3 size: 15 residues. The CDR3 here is CAISGSSGSTDTQYF. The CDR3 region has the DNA TGTGCCATCTCGGGTTCTAGCGGAAGCACAGATACGCAGTATTTT.

CDR3 protein: CASSPRDRLLANYGYTF. The CDR3 nucleotides read TGTGCCAGTAGCCCTCGGGACAGACTCCTAGCTAACTATGGCTACACCTTC. The chain carries TRBV19 and TRBJ1-2; 7 nucleotides line up with TRBD1. The CDR3 loop spans 17 amino acids. Germline CDR1 and CDR2: LNHDA and SQIVND (reference sequence). Trimming took 6 bases from V and 0 from J; bases not matched to a gene: 13.

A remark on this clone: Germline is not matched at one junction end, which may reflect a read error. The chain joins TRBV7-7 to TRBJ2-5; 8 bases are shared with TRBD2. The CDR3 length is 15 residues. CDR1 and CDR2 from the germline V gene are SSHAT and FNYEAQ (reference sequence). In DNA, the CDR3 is TGTGCTAGCAGCCTGGGAGCGGGAGAGGCGGGGACCCAGTACTTC. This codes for CASSLGAGEAGTQYF.

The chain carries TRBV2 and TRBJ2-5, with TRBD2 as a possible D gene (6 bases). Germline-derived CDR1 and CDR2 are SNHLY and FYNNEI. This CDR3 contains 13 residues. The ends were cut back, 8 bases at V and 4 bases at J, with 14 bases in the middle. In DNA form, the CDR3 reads TGTGCCAGCGCTCGGGACTTTCGAGAGACCCAGTACTTC. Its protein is CASARDFRETQYF. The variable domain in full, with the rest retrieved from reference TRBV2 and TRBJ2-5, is EPEVTQTPSHQVTQMGQEVILRCVPISNHLYFYWYRQILGQKVEFLVSFYNNEISEKSEIFDDQFSVERPDGSNFTLKIRSTKLEDSAMYFCASARDFRETQYFGPGTRLLVL.

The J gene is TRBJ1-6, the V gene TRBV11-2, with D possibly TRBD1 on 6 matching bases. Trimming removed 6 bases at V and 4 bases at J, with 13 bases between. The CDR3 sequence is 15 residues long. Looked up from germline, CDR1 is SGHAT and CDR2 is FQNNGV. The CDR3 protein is CASRLTGQYNSPLHF. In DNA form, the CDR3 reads TGTGCCAGCAGGCTTACCGGACAGTATAATTCACCCCTCCACTTT.

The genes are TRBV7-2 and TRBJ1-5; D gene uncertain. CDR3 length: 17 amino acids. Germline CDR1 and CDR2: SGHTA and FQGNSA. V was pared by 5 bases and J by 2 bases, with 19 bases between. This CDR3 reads CASSPPALRRGNQPQHF. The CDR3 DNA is TGTGCCAGCAGCCCCCCCGCTTTGCGACGGGGCAATCAGCCCCAGCATTTT.

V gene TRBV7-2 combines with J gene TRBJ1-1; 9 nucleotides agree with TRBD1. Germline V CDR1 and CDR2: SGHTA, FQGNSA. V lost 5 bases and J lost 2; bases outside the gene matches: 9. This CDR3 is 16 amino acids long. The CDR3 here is CASSIRDRAGNTEAFF. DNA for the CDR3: TGTGCCAGCAGCATACGGGACAGGGCGGGTAACACTGAAGCTTTCTTT.

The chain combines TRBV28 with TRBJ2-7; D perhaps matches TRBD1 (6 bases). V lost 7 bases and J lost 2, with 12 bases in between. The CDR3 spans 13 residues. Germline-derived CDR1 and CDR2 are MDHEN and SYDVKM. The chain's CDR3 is CASNIQGTYEQYF. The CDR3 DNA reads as TGTGCCAGCAACATACAGGGTACCTACGAGCAGTACTTC.

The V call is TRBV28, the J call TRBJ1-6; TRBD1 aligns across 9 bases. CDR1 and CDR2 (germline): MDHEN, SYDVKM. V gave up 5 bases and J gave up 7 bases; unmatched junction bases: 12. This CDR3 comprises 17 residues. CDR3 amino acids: CASSPLAGQGGNSPLHF. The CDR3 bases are TGTGCCAGCAGTCCCCTTGCGGGACAGGGTGGAAATTCACCCCTCCACTTT.

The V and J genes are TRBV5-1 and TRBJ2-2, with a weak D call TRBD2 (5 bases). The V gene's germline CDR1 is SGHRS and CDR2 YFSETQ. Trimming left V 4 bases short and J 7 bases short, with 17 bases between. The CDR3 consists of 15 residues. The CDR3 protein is CASSPTLSGVGELFF. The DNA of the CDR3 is TGCGCCAGCAGCCCGACCTTAAGCGGTGTCGGGGAGCTGTTTTTT. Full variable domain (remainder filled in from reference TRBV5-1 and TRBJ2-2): KAGVTQTPRYLIKTRGQQVTLSCSPISGHRSVSWYQQTPGQGLQFLFEYFSETQRNKGNFPGRFSGRQFSNSRSEMNVSTLELGDSALYLCASSPTLSGVGELFFGEGSRLTVL.

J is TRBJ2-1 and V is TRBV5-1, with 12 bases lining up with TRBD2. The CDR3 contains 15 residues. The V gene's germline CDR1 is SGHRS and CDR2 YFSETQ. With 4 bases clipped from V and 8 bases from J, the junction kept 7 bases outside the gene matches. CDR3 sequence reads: CASSPLAGGRHEQFF. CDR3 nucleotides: TGCGCCAGCAGCCCCCTAGCGGGAGGGCGGCATGAGCAGTTCTTC.

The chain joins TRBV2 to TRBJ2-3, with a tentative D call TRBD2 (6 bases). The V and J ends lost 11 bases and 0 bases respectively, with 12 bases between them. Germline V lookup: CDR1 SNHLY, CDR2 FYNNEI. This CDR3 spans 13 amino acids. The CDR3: CAGGVLSTDTQYF. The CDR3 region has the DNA TGTGCCGGAGGGGTTTTGAGCACAGATACGCAGTATTTT.

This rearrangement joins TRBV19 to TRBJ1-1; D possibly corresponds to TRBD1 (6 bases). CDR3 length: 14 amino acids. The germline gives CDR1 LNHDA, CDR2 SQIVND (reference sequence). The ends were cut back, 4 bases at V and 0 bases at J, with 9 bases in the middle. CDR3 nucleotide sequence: TGTGCCAGTAGTAGGGACACTATGAACACTGAAGCTTTCTTT. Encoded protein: CASSRDTMNTEAFF.

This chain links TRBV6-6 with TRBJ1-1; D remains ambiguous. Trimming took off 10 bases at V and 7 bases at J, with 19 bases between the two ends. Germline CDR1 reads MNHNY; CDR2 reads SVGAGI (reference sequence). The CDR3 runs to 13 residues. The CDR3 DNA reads TGTGCCACCTCGGAGCCACCTACCGGTGAAGCTTTCTTT. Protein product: CATSEPPTGEAFF.

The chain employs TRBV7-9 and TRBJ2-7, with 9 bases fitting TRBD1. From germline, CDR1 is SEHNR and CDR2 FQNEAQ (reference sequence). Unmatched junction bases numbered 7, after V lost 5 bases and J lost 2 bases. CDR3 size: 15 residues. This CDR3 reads CASSPGTGKTYEQYF. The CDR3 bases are TGTGCCAGCAGCCCCGGGACAGGGAAAACCTACGAGCAGTACTTC.

CDR3 protein: CASSSRGSTDTQYF. In DNA, the CDR3 is TGTGCCAGCAGCTCCCGGGGAAGCACAGATACGCAGTATTTT. V and J are TRBV5-4 and TRBJ2-3; tentatively, D is TRBD2 (5 bases). CDR1 SGHNT and CDR2 YYREEE come from the germline V gene (reference sequence). The CDR3 is 14 amino acids. V dropped 3 bases and J dropped 0 bases, with 8 bases sitting between them. The full variable domain, rest sourced from reference TRBV5-4 and TRBJ2-3, is ETGVTQSPTHLIKTRGQQVTLRCSSQSGHNTVSWYQQALGQGPQFIFQYYREEENGRGNFPPRFSGLQFPNYSSELNVNALELDDSALYLCASSSRGSTDTQYFGPGTRLTVL.

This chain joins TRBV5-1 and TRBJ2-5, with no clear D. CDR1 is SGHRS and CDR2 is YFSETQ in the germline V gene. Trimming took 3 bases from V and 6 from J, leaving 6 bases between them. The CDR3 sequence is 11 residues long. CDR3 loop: CASSSVQTQYF. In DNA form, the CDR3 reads TGCGCCAGCAGCTCAGTCCAGACCCAGTACTTC.

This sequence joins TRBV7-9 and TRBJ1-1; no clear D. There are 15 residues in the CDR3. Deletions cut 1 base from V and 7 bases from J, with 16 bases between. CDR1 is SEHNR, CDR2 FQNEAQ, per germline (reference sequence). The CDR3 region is CASSLDAIPGNEAFF. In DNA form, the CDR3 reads TGTGCCAGCAGCTTAGATGCCATCCCGGGGAATGAAGCTTTCTTT.

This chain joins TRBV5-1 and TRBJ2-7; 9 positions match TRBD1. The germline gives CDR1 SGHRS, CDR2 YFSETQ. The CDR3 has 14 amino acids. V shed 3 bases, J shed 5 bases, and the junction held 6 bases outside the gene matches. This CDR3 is CASSYGQGRNEQYF. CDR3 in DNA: TGCGCCAGCAGCTATGGACAGGGGCGAAACGAGCAGTACTTC.

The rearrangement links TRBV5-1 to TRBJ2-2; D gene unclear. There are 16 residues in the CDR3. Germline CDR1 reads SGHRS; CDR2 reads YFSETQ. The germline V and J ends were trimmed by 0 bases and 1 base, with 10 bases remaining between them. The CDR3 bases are TGCGCCAGCAGCTTGGGGGCTCTGGGGAACACCGGGGAGCTGTTTTTT. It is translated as CASSLGALGNTGELFF.

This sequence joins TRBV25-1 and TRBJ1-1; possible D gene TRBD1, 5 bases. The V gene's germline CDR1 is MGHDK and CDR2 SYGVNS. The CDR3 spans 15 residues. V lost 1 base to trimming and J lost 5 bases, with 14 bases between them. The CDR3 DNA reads TGTGCCAGCAGTGAATTGGGAGGGGTAGATACTGAAGCTTTCTTT. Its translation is CASSELGGVDTEAFF.